This T cell receptor (beta chain) is from a study of spatial heterogeneity in lung cancer. TCRdb reprocessed the 5' RACE reads with MiXCR, giving one entry per CDR3 protein. Counted here are tens of thousands of distinct CDR3 sequences, about 5.2% occurring once; the ten biggest clones make up less than 25%. The V gene's germline CDR1 is SEHNR and CDR2 FQNEAQ (reference sequence). The CDR3 extends over 16 amino acids. The V segment lost 3 bases and the J segment 4 bases; nucleotides outside the gene matches: 8. Regarding time point: blood at routine non-recurrence follow-up after resection. This clonotype was counted at least ten times.

This TCR was recovered from a female donor with early-stage non-small cell lung cancer. Sequences were derived from PBMCs, sampled at follow-up. This sequence joins TRBV7-9 and TRBJ2-5; 10 bases are a match to TRBD1. The CDR3 DNA sequence: TGTGCCAGCAGCTTGGACCCGGGACAGGGGCGAGAGACCCAGTACTTC. This sequence encodes CASSLDPGQGRETQYF.